This paragraph covers one T cell receptor beta chain sequence. The antigen is unknown. V shed 4 bases and J shed 4 bases, with 16 bases lying between them. Germline V gene sequence: CDR1 MNHEY, CDR2 SVGAGI. The length of the CDR3 is 15 residues. The data were obtained in a study of immune evolution from preneoplasia to lung adenocarcinoma. Study conclusions and caveats: Top clone frequencies peaked in normal lung, apparently declining through invasive adenocarcinoma.

Only in-frame clones appear in the TCRdb table, and some are missing; sequencing was by immunoSEQ multiplex PCR. The sample includes roughly 10,000 clones, around 76% seen only once; the top ten take about 4%. This chain uses TRBV6-5 with TRBJ1-2; weak D call: TRBD1 (5 bases). The sample taken for sequencing was FFPE minimally invasive lung adenocarcinoma tissue. The source is a person aged 55-80 years with lung adenocarcinoma. This CDR3 is CASSSPEGRTYGYTF. The CDR3 nucleotides are TGTGCCAGCAGTTCCCCTGAGGGGAGAACCTATGGCTACACCTTC.